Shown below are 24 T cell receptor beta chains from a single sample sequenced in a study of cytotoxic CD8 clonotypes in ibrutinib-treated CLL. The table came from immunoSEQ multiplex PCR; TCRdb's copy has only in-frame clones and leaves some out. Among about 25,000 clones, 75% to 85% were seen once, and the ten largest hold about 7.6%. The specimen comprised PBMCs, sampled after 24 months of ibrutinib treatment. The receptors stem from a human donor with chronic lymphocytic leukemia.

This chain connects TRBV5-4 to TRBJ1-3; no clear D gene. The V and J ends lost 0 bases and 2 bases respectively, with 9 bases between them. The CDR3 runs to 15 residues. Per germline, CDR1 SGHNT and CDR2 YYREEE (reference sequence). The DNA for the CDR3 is TGTGCCAGCAGCTTGGCCTCAGGTGCTGGAAACACCATATATTTT. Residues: CASSLASGAGNTIYF.

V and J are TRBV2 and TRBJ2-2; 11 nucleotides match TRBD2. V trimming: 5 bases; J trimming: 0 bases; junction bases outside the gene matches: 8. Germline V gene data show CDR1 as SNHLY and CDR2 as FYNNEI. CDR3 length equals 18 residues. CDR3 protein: CASSLAGGFGANTGELFF. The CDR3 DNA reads TGTGCCAGCAGTTTAGCGGGGGGGTTTGGTGCGAACACCGGGGAGCTGTTTTTT.

CDR3 region: CASSLSSYEQYF. The CDR3 DNA sequence: TGTGCCAGCAGCTTATCGTCCTACGAGCAGTACTTC. This chain connects TRBV7-8 to TRBJ2-7, with D unclear. Trimming pared 2 bases from V and 1 base from J, leaving 3 bases between. The CDR3 totals 12 residues. CDR1 SGHVS and CDR2 FQNEAQ come from the germline V gene.

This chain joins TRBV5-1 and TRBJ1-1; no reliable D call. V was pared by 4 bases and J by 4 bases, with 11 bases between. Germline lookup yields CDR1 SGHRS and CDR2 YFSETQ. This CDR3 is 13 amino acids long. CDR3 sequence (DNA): TGCGCCAGCAGCCAACAGACCGGCACTGAAGCTTTCTTT. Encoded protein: CASSQQTGTEAFF.

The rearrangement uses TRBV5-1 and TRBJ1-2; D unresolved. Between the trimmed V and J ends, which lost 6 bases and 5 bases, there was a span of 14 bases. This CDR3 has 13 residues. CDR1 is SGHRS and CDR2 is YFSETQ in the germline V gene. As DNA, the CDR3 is TGCGCCAGCACCCAAATGGGCGGATATGGCTACACCTTC. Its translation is CASTQMGGYGYTF.

The CDR3 DNA follows: TGTGCCAGCAGTTTAGCAGGGGAGACCCAGTACTTC. It yields the protein CASSLAGETQYF. The J gene is TRBJ2-5, the V gene TRBV28, with a possible D match to TRBD1 (5 bases). V was shortened by 2 bases and J by 5 bases, with 6 bases between the two germline ends. This CDR3 comprises 12 residues. The germline V gene has CDR1 MDHEN and CDR2 SYDVKM.

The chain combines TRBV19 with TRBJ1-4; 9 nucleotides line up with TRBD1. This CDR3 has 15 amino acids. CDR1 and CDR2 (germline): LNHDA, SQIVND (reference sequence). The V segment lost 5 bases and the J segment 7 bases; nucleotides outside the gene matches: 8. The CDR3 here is CASSPQGQGGEKLFF. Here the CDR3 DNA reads TGTGCCAGTAGTCCCCAGGGACAGGGAGGTGAAAAACTGTTTTTT. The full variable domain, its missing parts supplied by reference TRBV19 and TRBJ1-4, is DGGITQSPKYLFRKEGQNVTLSCEQNLNHDAMYWYRQDPGQGLRLIYYSQIVNDFQKGDIAEGYSVSREKKESFPLTVTSAQKNPTAFYLCASSPQGQGGEKLFFGSGTQLSVL.

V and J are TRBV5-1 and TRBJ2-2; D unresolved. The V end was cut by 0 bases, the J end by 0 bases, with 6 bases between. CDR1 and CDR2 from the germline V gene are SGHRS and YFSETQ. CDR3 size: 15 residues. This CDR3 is CASSLGSANTGELFF. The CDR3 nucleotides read TGCGCCAGCAGCTTGGGCAGCGCGAACACCGGGGAGCTGTTTTTT.

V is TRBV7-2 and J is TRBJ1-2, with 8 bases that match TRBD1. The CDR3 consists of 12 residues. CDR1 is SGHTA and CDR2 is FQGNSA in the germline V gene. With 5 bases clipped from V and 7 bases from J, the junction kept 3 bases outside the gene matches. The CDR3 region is CASSRQGTGYTF. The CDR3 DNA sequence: TGTGCCAGCAGCCGACAGGGGACTGGCTACACCTTC.

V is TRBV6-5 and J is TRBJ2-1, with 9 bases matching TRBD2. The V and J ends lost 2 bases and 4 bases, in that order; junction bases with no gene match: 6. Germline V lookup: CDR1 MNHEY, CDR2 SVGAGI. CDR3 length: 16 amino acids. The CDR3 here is CASSYLAGFSYNEQFF. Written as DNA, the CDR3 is TGTGCCAGCAGTTACCTAGCGGGGTTCTCTTACAATGAGCAGTTCTTC.

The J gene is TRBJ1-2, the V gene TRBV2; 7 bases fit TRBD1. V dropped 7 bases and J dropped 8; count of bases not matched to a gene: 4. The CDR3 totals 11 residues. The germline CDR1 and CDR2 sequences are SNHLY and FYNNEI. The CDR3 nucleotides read TGTGCCAGCAACAGGGGCGGAGGCTACACCTTC. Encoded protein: CASNRGGGYTF.

The CDR3 is CASNRRSGQPQHF. CDR3 DNA: TGTGCCAGCAATCGGAGGTCGGGACAGCCCCAGCATTTT. The genes are TRBV6-5 and TRBJ1-5; D is undetermined. The CDR3 runs to 13 residues. The germline V and J ends were trimmed by 7 bases and 7 bases, with 14 bases remaining between them. Germline lookup yields CDR1 MNHEY and CDR2 SVGAGI.

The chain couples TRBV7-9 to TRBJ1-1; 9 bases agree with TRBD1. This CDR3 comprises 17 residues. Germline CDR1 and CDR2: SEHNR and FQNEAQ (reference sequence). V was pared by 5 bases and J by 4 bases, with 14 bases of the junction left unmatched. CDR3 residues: CASSPGQGFSRSTEAFF. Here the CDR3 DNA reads TGTGCCAGCAGCCCCGGACAGGGGTTTTCTAGGAGCACTGAAGCTTTCTTT. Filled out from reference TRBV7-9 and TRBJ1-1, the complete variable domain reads DTGVSQNPRHKITKRGQNVTFRCDPISEHNRLYWYRQTLGQGPEFLTYFQNEAQLEKSRLLSDRFSAERPKGSFSTLEIQRTEQGDSAMYLCASSPGQGFSRSTEAFFGQGTRLTVV.

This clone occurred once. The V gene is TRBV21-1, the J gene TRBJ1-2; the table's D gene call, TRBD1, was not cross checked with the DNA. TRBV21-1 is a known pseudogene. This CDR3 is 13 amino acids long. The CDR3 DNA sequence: TGTGCCAGCAGCAAACAGGGGGCGGGTGGCTACACCTTC. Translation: CASSKQGAGGYTF.

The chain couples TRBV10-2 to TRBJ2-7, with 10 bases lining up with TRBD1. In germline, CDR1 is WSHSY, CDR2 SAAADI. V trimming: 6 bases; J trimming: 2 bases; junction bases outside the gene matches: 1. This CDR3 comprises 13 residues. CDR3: CASSGQGAYEQYF. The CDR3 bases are TGCGCCAGCAGCGGACAGGGGGCCTACGAGCAGTACTTC.

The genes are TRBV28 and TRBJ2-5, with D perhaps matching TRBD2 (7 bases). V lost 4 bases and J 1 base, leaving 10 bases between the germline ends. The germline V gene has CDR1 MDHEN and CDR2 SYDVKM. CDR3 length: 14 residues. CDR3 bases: TGTGCCAGCAGTTCGGGGGGCTCCCAAGAGACCCAGTACTTC. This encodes CASSSGGSQETQYF.

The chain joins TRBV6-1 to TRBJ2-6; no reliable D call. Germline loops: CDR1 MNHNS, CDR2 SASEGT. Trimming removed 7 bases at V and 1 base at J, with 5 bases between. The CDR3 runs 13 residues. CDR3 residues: CASILSGANVLTF. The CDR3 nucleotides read TGTGCCAGCATCCTATCTGGGGCCAACGTCCTGACTTTC.

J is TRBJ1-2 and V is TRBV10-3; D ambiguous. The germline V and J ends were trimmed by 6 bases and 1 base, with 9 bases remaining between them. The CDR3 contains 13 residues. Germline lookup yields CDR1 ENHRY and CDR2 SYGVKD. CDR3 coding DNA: TGTGCCATCAGCGGCCTAGATAACTATGGCTACACCTTC. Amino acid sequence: CAISGLDNYGYTF.

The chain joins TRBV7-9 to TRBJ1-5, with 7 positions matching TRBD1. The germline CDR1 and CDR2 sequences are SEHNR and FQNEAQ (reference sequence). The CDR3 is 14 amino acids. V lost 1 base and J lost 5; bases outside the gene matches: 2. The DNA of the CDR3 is TGTGCCAGCAGCTTAGGAGGGGGCCATCAGCCCCAGCATTTT. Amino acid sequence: CASSLGGGHQPQHF.

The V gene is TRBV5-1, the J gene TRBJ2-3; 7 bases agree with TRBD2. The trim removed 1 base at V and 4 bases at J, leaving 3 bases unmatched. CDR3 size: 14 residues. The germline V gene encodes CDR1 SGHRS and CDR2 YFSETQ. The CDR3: CASSLSGEADTQYF. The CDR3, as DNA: TGCGCCAGCAGCTTGAGCGGGGAGGCAGATACGCAGTATTTT.

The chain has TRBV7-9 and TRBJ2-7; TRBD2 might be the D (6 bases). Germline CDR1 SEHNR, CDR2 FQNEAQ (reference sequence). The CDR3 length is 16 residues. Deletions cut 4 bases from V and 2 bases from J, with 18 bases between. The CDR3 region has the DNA TGTGCCAGCAGCTCACCCGCGGCTCCGGGGGCCTACGAGCAGTACTTC. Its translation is CASSSPAAPGAYEQYF.

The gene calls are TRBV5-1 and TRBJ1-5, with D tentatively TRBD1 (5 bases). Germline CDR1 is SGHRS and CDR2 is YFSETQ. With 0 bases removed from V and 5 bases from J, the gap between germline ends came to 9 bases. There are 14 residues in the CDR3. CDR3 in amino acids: CASSLGVGDQPQHF. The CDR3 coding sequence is TGCGCCAGCAGCTTGGGGGTGGGGGATCAGCCCCAGCATTTT.

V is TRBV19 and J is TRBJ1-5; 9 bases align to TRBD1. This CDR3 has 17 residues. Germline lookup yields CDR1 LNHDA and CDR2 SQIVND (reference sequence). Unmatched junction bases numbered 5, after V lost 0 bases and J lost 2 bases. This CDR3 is CASSIEQGARGNQPQHF. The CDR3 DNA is TGTGCCAGTAGTATAGAACAGGGGGCTCGTGGCAATCAGCCCCAGCATTTT.

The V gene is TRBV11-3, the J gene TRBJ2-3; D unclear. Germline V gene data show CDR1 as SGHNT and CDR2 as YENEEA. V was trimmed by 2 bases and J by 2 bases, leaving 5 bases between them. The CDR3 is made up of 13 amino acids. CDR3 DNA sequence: TGTGCCAGCAGCTTATTCGTCACAGATACGCAGTATTTT. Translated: CASSLFVTDTQYF.